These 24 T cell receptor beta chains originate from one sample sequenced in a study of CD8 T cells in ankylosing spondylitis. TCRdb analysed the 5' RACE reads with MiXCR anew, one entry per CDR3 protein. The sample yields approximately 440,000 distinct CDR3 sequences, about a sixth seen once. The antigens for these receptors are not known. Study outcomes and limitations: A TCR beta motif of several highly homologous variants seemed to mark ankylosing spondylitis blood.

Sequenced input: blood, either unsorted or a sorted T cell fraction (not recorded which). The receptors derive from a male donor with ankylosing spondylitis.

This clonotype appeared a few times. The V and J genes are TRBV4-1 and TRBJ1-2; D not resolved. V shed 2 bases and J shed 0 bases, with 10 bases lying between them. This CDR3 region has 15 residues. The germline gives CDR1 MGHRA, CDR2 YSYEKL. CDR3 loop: CASSQRRDTNYGYTF. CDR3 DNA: TGCGCCAGCAGCCAACGTCGGGATACTAACTATGGCTACACCTTC.

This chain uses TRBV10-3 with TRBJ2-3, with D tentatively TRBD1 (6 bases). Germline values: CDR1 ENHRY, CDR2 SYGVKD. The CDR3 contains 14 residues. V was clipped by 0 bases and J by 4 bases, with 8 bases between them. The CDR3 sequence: CAISESAGADTQYF. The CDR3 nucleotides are TGTGCCATCAGTGAGTCTGCAGGGGCAGATACGCAGTATTTT.

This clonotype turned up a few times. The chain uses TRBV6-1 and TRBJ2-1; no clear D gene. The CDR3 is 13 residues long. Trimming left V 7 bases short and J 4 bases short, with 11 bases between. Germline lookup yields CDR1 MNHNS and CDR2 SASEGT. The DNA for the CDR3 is TGTGCCAGCAAATTCGGCGCTTACAATGAGCAGTTCTTC. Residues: CASKFGAYNEQFF.

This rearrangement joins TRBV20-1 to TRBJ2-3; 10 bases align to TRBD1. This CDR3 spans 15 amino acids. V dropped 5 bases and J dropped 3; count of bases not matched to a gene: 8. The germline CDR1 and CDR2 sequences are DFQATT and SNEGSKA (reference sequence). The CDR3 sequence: CSASAGTGVTDTQYF. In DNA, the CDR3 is TGCAGTGCTTCCGCCGGGACAGGGGTTACAGATACGCAGTATTTT.

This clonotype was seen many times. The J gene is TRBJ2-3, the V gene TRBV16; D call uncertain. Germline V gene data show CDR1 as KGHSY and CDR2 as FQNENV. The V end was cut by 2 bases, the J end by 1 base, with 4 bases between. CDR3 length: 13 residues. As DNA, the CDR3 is TGTGCCAGCAGCCAAGCCCGCACAGATACGCAGTATTTT. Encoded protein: CASSQARTDTQYF.

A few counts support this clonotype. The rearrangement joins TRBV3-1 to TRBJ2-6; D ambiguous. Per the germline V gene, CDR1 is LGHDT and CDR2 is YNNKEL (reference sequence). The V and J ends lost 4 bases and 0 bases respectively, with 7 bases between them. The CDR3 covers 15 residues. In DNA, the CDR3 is TGTGCCAGCAGCCCCTACAGCTCTGGGGCCAACGTCCTGACTTTC. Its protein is CASSPYSSGANVLTF.

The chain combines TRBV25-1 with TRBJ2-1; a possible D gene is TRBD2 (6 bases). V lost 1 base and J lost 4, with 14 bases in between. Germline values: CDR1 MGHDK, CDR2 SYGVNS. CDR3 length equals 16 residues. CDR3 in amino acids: CASSELATGVYNEQFF. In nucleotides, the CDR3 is TGTGCCAGCAGTGAATTGGCAACGGGAGTTTACAATGAGCAGTTCTTC.

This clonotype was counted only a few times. CDR3: CSVDGLTSTDTQYF. The CDR3 bases are TGCAGCGTTGATGGACTAACAAGCACAGATACGCAGTATTTT. The chain couples TRBV29-1 to TRBJ2-3, with D possibly being TRBD2 (6 bases). The CDR3 is made up of 14 amino acids. V shed 3 bases and J shed 0 bases, with 10 bases lying between them. Germline V gives CDR1 SQVTM, CDR2 ANQGSEA.

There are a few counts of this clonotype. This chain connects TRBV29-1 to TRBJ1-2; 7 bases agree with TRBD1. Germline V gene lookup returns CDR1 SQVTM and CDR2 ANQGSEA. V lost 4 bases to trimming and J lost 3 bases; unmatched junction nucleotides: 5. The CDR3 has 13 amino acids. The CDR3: CSVGQGSDYGYTF. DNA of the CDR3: TGCAGCGTTGGACAGGGTTCGGACTATGGCTACACCTTC.

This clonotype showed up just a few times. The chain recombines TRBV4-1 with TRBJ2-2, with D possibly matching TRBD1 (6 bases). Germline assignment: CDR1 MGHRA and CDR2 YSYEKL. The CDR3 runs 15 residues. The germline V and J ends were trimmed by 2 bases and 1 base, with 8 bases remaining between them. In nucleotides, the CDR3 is TGCGCCAGCAGCCAAAGGACAGAGAACACCGGGGAGCTGTTTTTT. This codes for CASSQRTENTGELFF.

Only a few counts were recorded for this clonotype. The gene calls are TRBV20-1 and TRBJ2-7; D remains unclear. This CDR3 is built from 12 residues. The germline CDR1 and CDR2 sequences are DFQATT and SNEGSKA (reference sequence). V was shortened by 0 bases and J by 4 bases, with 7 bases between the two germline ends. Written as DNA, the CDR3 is TGCAGTGCTAGAGATAACCTGTACGAGCAGTACTTC. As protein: CSARDNLYEQYF.

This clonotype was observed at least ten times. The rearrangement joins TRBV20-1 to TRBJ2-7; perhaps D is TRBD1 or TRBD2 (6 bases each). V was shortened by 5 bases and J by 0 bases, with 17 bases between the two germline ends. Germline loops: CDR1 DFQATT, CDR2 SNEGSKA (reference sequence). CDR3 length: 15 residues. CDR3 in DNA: TGCAGTGCTGAGGGGGGTCTTTCGAGCTCCTACGAGCAGTACTTC. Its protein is CSAEGGLSSSYEQYF.

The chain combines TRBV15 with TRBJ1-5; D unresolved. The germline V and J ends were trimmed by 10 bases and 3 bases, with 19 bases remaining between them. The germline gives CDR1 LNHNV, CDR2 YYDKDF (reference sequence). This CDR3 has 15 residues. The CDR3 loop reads CARYKGRTHNQPQHF. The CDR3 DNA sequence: TGTGCCAGGTACAAAGGACGCACTCACAATCAGCCCCAGCATTTT.

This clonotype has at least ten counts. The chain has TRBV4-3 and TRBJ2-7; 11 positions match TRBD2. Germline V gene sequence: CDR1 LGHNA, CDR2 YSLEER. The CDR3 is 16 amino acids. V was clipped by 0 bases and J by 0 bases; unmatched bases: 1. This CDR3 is CASSQDTSGGSYEQYF. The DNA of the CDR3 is TGCGCCAGCAGCCAAGATACTAGCGGGGGCTCCTACGAGCAGTACTTC.

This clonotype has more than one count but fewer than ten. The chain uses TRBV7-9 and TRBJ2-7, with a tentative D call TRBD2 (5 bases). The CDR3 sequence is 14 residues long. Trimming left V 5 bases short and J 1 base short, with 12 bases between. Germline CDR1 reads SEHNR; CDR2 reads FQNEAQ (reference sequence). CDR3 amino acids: CASSPGLRSYEQYF. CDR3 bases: TGTGCCAGCAGCCCCGGACTTCGGTCCTACGAGCAGTACTTC.

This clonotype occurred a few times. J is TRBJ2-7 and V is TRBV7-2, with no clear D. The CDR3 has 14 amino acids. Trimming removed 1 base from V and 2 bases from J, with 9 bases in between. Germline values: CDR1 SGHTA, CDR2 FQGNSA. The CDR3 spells CASSLEQFPYEQYF. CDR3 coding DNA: TGTGCCAGCAGCTTAGAACAGTTCCCCTACGAGCAGTACTTC.

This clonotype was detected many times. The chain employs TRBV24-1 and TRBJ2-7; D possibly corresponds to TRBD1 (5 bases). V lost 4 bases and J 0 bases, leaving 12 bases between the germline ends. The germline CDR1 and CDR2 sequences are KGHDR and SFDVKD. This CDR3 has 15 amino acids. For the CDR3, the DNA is TGTGCCACCAGTGACACGTCAGGGTCCTCCTACGAGCAGTACTTC. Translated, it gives CATSDTSGSSYEQYF.

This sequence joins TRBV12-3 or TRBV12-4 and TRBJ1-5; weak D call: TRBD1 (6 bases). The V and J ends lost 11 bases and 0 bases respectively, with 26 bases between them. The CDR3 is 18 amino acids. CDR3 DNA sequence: TGTGCCCTCAGTCTCGGTCTGACAGGAGCTATTAGCAATCAGCCCCAGCATTTT. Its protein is CALSLGLTGAISNQPQHF.

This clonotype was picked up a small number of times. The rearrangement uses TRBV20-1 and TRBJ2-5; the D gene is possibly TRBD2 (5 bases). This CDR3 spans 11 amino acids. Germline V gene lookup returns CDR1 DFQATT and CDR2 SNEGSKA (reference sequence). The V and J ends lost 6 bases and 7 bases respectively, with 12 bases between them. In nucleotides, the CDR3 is TGCAGTGCCCCCTCGGCGGGGACCCAGTACTTC. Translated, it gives CSAPSAGTQYF.

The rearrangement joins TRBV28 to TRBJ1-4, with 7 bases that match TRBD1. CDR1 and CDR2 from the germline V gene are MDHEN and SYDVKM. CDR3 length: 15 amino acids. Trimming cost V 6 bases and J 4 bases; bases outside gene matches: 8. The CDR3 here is CASSPGGQFNEKLFF. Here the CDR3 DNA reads TGTGCCAGCAGCCCAGGGGGACAGTTTAATGAAAAACTGTTTTTT. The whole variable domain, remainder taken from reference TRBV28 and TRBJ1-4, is DVKVTQSSRYLVKRTGEKVFLECVQDMDHENMFWYRQDPGLGLRLIYFSYDVKMKEKGDIPEGYSVSREKKERFSLILESASTNQTSMYLCASSPGGQFNEKLFFGSGTQLSVL.

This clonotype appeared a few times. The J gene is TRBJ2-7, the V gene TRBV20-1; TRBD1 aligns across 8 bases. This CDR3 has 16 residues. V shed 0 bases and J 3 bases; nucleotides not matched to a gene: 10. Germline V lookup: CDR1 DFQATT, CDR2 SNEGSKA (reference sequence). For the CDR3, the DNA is TGCAGTGCTAGAGAATGGGACAGGCTTCTTTTCTACGAGCAGTACTTC. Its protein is CSAREWDRLLFYEQYF.

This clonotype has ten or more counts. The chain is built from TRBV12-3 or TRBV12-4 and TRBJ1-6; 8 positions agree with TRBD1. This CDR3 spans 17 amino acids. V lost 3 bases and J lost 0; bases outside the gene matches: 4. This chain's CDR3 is CASSLDRASSYNSPLHF. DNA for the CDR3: TGTGCCAGCAGTTTGGACAGGGCCAGCTCCTATAATTCACCCCTCCACTTT.

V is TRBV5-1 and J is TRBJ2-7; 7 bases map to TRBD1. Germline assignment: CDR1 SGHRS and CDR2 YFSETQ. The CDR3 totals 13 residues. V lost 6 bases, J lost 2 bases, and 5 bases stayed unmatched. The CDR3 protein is CASTLGTAYEQYF. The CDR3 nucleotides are TGCGCCAGCACCCTCGGGACAGCCTACGAGCAGTACTTC.

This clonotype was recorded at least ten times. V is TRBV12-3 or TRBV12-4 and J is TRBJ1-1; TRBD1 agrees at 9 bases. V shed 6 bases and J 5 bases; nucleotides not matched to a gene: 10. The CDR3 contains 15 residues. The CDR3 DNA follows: TGTGCCAGCAGACTACAGGGGGCGCGAGGAACTGAAGCTTTCTTT. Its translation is CASRLQGARGTEAFF.